The 20 T cell receptor beta chains reported below all come from one sample, sequenced in a study of beta chain features in type 1 diabetes. Study results and limitations: Among all four CD4+ subsets, Type 1 diabetes patients had TCRB CDR3s that were moderately but significantly shorter.

Investigators reverse transcribed all isolated RNA, so they sequenced expressed TCRB transcripts. Clones were sequenced by immunoSEQ multiplex PCR, and TCRdb holds only the in-frame ones, with some missing. The repertoire holds fewer than 400,000 clones, with roughly 9% as singletons. Their antigen targets remain unknown. The sequenced sample consisted of central memory CD4+ T cells from blood. These receptors all stem from a man aged 25 to 40 with type 1 diabetes.

This clone was counted ten times or more. This rearrangement joins TRBV5-1 to TRBJ2-3; the D is unclear. The germline V and J ends were trimmed by 4 bases and 5 bases, with 17 bases remaining between them. Germline CDR1 reads SGHRS; CDR2 reads YFSETQ. The CDR3 consists of 15 residues. CDR3 bases: TGCGCCAGCAGCCGGGTGGGTTCTAGTGAAGATACGCAGTATTTT. It specifies CASSRVGSSEDTQYF.

The chain uses TRBV30 and TRBJ2-1; 15 nucleotides match TRBD2. The V and J ends lost 6 bases and 4 bases, in that order; junction bases with no gene match: 4. The CDR3 has 15 amino acids. Per the germline V gene, CDR1 is GTSNPN and CDR2 is SVGIG (reference sequence). The CDR3 coding sequence is TGTGCCTGCGGACTAGCGGGGGGGTTGTACAATGAGCAGTTCTTC. It codes for CACGLAGGLYNEQFF.

The V and J genes are TRBV6-1 and TRBJ2-1, with a tentative D call TRBD1 (5 bases). V gave up 0 bases and J gave up 2 bases, with 11 bases separating them. Germline V CDR1 and CDR2: MNHNS, SASEGT. The CDR3 consists of 16 residues. As DNA, the CDR3 is TGTGCCAGCAGTGAAGCGCCAGGGTCTGCCTACAATGAGCAGTTCTTC. Its translation is CASSEAPGSAYNEQFF.

The chain couples TRBV27 to TRBJ2-5, with TRBD2 matching 7 bases. Germline CDR1 reads MNHEY; CDR2 reads SMNVEV (reference sequence). CDR3 length: 14 residues. J lost 5 bases, V lost 0 bases, and 3 bases had no gene match. The CDR3 is CASSLSLLAETQYF. CDR3 nucleotides: TGTGCCAGCAGTTTATCGTTACTAGCGGAGACCCAGTACTTC.

This clone has only a few counts. The V call is TRBV11-2, the J call TRBJ1-6; D not resolved. The germline gives CDR1 SGHAT, CDR2 FQNNGV. Trimming left V 1 base short and J 15 bases short, with 19 bases between. The CDR3 is 15 residues long. The CDR3 here is CASSLADAADVVLHF. The CDR3, as DNA: TGTGCCAGCAGCTTAGCCGACGCGGCCGACGTCGTCCTCCACTTT.

This clone came up a few times. This chain links TRBV28 with TRBJ2-1, with 10 nucleotides matching TRBD2. J gave up 6 bases and V 8 bases, and 10 bases lay outside the gene matches. Per the germline V gene, CDR1 is MDHEN and CDR2 is SYDVKM. This CDR3 spans 15 amino acids. The CDR3 region is CASGSGGEGSNEQFF. CDR3 DNA: TGTGCCAGCGGCAGCGGGGGGGAGGGTTCCAATGAGCAGTTCTTC.

In this sample, this clone turned up many times. This sequence joins TRBV11-2 and TRBJ2-2; D uncertain. The CDR3 totals 12 residues. V shed 3 bases and J shed 3 bases, with 2 bases lying between them. Germline values: CDR1 SGHAT, CDR2 FQNNGV. CDR3: CASSFYTGELFF. CDR3 bases: TGTGCCAGCAGCTTTTACACCGGGGAGCTGTTTTTT.

This clone was found a few times. The chain employs TRBV6-5 and TRBJ1-6; D perhaps matches TRBD1 (6 bases). Germline CDR1 MNHEY, CDR2 SVGAGI. V lost 6 bases and J 11 bases, leaving 14 bases between the germline ends. This CDR3 is 13 amino acids long. CDR3 coding DNA: TGTGCCAGCAGGCAGAGGGGGGGAACACCCCTCCACTTT. This gives the protein CASRQRGGTPLHF.

Many counts were recorded for this clone. The rearrangement joins TRBV11-2 to TRBJ2-1, with unresolved D. Trimming pared 1 base from V and 6 bases from J, leaving 13 bases between. CDR3 size: 15 residues. Germline V gene lookup returns CDR1 SGHAT and CDR2 FQNNGV. CDR3: CASSLASGPSNEQFF. CDR3 coding DNA: TGTGCCAGCAGCTTAGCCAGTGGGCCTTCCAATGAGCAGTTCTTC.

This clone was counted between two and nine times. The chain couples TRBV9 to TRBJ2-1; D not certain. This CDR3 region has 13 residues. The germline V and J ends were trimmed by 4 bases and 7 bases, with 12 bases remaining between them. CDR1 is SGDLS and CDR2 is YYNGEE in the germline V gene. CDR3 coding DNA: TGTGCCAGCAGCTTAGCCGATGGGAATGAGCAGTTCTTC. This gives the protein CASSLADGNEQFF.

The genes are TRBV9 and TRBJ1-5; D is ambiguous. V gave up 5 bases and J gave up 8 bases, with 8 bases separating them. Germline CDR1 reads SGDLS; CDR2 reads YYNGEE. This CDR3 region has 11 residues. CDR3 residues: CASSHTKPQHF. DNA for the CDR3: TGTGCCAGCAGTCATACTAAGCCCCAGCATTTT.

Only a few counts were recorded for this clone. The rearrangement uses TRBV14 and TRBJ2-3; tentative D call: TRBD2 (6 bases). Germline assignment: CDR1 SGHDN and CDR2 FVKESK. V was pared by 4 bases and J by 6 bases, with 17 bases between. CDR3 length: 15 residues. The DNA of the CDR3 is TGTGCCAGCAGCCGATTTGTTGCGGGGTCCGATACGCAGTATTTT. It codes for CASSRFVAGSDTQYF.

The V gene is TRBV7-2, the J gene TRBJ2-2; possibly TRBD1 for D (6 bases). The CDR3 totals 15 residues. Germline CDR1 SGHTA, CDR2 FQGNSA. The germline V and J ends were trimmed by 4 bases and 8 bases, with 17 bases remaining between them. CDR3: CASSSTPHRAGELFF. The CDR3 region has the DNA TGTGCCAGCAGCTCAACCCCCCACAGGGCTGGGGAGCTGTTTTTT.

This clone occurred a few times. The genes are TRBV5-1 and TRBJ1-6; D is ambiguous. With 6 bases removed from V and 6 bases from J, the gap between germline ends came to 10 bases. The CDR3 length is 13 residues. Germline values: CDR1 SGHRS, CDR2 YFSETQ. CDR3 in DNA: TGCGCCAGCAACTCCGGAGCTAATTCACCCCTCCACTTT. This sequence encodes CASNSGANSPLHF. The full variable domain, its missing parts supplied by reference TRBV5-1 and TRBJ1-6, is KAGVTQTPRYLIKTRGQQVTLSCSPISGHRSVSWYQQTPGQGLQFLFEYFSETQRNKGNFPGRFSGRQFSNSRSEMNVSTLELGDSALYLCASNSGANSPLHFGNGTRLTVT.

This clone has a count of ten or more. J is TRBJ1-1 and V is TRBV7-9; D gene uncertain. The CDR3 has 11 amino acids. V lost 5 bases to trimming and J lost 11 bases, with 12 bases between them. The germline gives CDR1 SEHNR, CDR2 FQNEAQ (reference sequence). This chain's CDR3 is CASSGDWRAFF. CDR3 DNA: TGTGCCAGCAGCGGAGACTGGCGGGCTTTCTTT.

The chain couples TRBV5-6 to TRBJ1-2; TRBD1 agrees at 8 bases. V shed 3 bases and J 3 bases; nucleotides not matched to a gene: 10. This CDR3 is built from 16 residues. Per germline, CDR1 SGHDT and CDR2 YYEEEE. CDR3: CASSSVERQGYYGYTF. The CDR3 bases are TGTGCCAGCAGCTCGGTGGAACGACAGGGGTACTATGGCTACACCTTC.

V is TRBV7-6 and J is TRBJ1-1, with 11 bases that match TRBD1. The ends lost 3 bases at V and 3 bases at J; junction bases unmatched: 0. The length of the CDR3 is 14 residues. CDR1 and CDR2 from the germline V gene are SGHVS and FNYEAQ. CDR3: CASSLGQGDTEAFF. In DNA, the CDR3 is TGTGCCAGCAGCTTGGGACAGGGGGACACTGAAGCTTTCTTT.

There are many counts of this clone. This chain links TRBV19 with TRBJ1-2; D gene unclear. CDR1 is LNHDA and CDR2 is SQIVND in the germline V gene (reference sequence). The CDR3 covers 15 residues. The ends were cut back, 3 bases at V and 6 bases at J, with 17 bases in the middle. The CDR3 loop is CASSMALGADHGYTF. The CDR3 region has the DNA TGTGCCAGTAGTATGGCTTTGGGCGCCGACCATGGCTACACCTTC. Filled out from reference TRBV19 and TRBJ1-2, the complete variable domain reads DGGITQSPKYLFRKEGQNVTLSCEQNLNHDAMYWYRQDPGQGLRLIYYSQIVNDFQKGDIAEGYSVSREKKESFPLTVTSAQKNPTAFYLCASSMALGADHGYTFGSGTRLTVV.

This clone occurred a few times. The chain uses TRBV11-2 and TRBJ2-3, with D unresolved. Germline values: CDR1 SGHAT, CDR2 FQNNGV. CDR3 length: 14 residues. V lost 0 bases, J lost 9 bases, and 13 bases lay in between. This CDR3 is CASSLDFAVETQYF. CDR3 in DNA: TGTGCCAGCAGCTTAGATTTCGCGGTAGAGACGCAGTATTTT.

The chain recombines TRBV4-3 with TRBJ1-2, with a weak D call TRBD1 (5 bases). Trimming left V 0 bases short and J 2 bases short, with 10 bases between. The CDR3 has 15 residues. CDR1 LGHNA and CDR2 YSLEER come from the germline V gene. The chain's CDR3 is CASSQEGAGNYGYTF. The CDR3, as DNA: TGCGCCAGCAGCCAAGAAGGGGCAGGGAACTATGGCTACACCTTC.